The clone carrying this T cell receptor beta chain occurred many times. The data derive from a study of T cells in Graves' hyperthyroidism and ophthalmopathy. What was amplified from RNA transcripts were TCR beta CDR3 regions. TCR CDR3 underwent first-round RT-PCR with the HTBI primer set. A single record per CDR3 protein comes from TCRdb applying MiXCR to the multiplex PCR reads. The table has more than 450,000 distinct CDR3 sequences, 14% seen once; the top ten hold 11% to 15%. The CDR3 covers 16 residues. The germline V gene has CDR1 KGHDR and CDR2 SFDVKD. V gave up 4 bases and J gave up 1 base, with 13 bases separating them.

The sample was blood. The TCR was taken from a woman aged 40 to 50 with Graves' hyperthyroidism. V gene TRBV24-1 combines with J gene TRBJ2-1; TRBD2 is a possible D gene (6 bases). CDR3 DNA sequence: TGTGCCACCAGTGACCCAAGCGGGTCTTCCTACAATGAGCAGTTCTTC. The encoded protein is CATSDPSGSSYNEQFF.